This entry lists 18 T cell receptor beta chains sequenced from one sample in a study of CD8+CD57+ T cells in acquired aplastic anemia. It was genomic DNA that served as the template for profiling TCR beta VDJ and CDR3. TCRdb itself ran the reads through MiXCR, one entry per CDR3 protein. The sample carries 400,000 to 500,000 distinct CDR3 sequences, 60% to 80% recorded once. Sequencing input: sorted CD4+, CD8+, or CD8+CD57+ T cells (not recorded which) from PBMCs. These receptors all stem from a human donor in good health, serving as a control.

The CDR3 DNA sequence: TGTGCCAGCCGCAGGGGGCAGGGCAATCAGCCCCAGCATTTT. Its translation is CASRRGQGNQPQHF. V and J are TRBV27 and TRBJ1-5; 8 nucleotides match TRBD1. Unmatched junction bases numbered 5, after V lost 8 bases and J lost 2 bases. The CDR3 has 14 residues. Per germline, CDR1 MNHEY and CDR2 SMNVEV (reference sequence).

The gene calls are TRBV20-1 and TRBJ2-7; TRBD2 matches at 8 bases. This CDR3 contains 14 residues. After removal of 5 bases from V and 0 bases from J, the junction contained 6 bases not matched to a gene. Germline assignment: CDR1 DFQATT and CDR2 SNEGSKA (reference sequence). This CDR3 is CSASPGTSSYEQYF. The CDR3 DNA reads as TGCAGTGCTTCTCCCGGGACTAGCTCCTACGAGCAGTACTTC.

The V and J genes are TRBV11-2 and TRBJ1-4; D is ambiguous. The CDR3 has 11 amino acids. Germline V gene sequence: CDR1 SGHAT, CDR2 FQNNGV. Trimming took off 1 base at V and 15 bases at J, with 9 bases between the two ends. This CDR3 is CASSLAGRLFF. In nucleotides, the CDR3 is TGTGCCAGCAGCTTAGCGGGAAGGTTGTTTTTT. Full variable domain (missing parts from reference TRBV11-2 and TRBJ1-4): EAGVAQSPRYKIIEKRQSVAFWCNPISGHATLYWYQQILGQGPKLLIQFQNNGVVDDSQLPKDRFSAERLKGVDSTLKIQPAKLEDSAVYLCASSLAGRLFFGSGTQLSVL.

As for this clonotype: A read error may account for a junction end that differs from germline. The chain links TRBV9 to TRBJ1-6; D gene ambiguous. The CDR3 has 15 residues. CDR1 and CDR2 (germline): SGDLS, YYNGEE. The CDR3 DNA sequence: TGTGCCAGCAGCAAAGGAAGCTCCCATAATTCACCCCTCCACTTT. This gives the protein CASSKGSSHNSPLHF.

Of note for this clonotype: Because the CDR3 is missing its conserved closing phenylalanine or tryptophan, this is likely a read error. Because the CDR3's place on the DNA is in doubt, the DNA is left out and the CDR3 is given as listed by TCRdb. This chain connects TRBV9 to TRBJ2-7; the table's D call, TRBD1, has no DNA check behind it. The CDR3 spans 13 residues, counting both ends. Germline assignment: CDR1 SGDLS and CDR2 YYNGEE. CDR3 loop: CASSHRMRGTQIL.

The chain uses TRBV5-1 and TRBJ2-3, with D tentatively TRBD2 (5 bases). The CDR3 is 14 amino acids. V shed 2 bases and J shed 2 bases, with 9 bases lying between them. Germline V lookup: CDR1 SGHRS, CDR2 YFSETQ. The CDR3, as DNA: TGCGCCAGCAGCTTAGCGGCCGTCACAGATACGCAGTATTTT. This encodes CASSLAAVTDTQYF.

The V and J genes are TRBV7-2 and TRBJ1-1; the D gene is possibly TRBD1 (6 bases). The length of the CDR3 is 14 residues. V was pared by 5 bases and J by 1 base, with 11 bases between. Germline V lookup: CDR1 SGHTA, CDR2 FQGNSA. The CDR3 is CASSQAGQNTEAFF. CDR3 bases: TGTGCCAGCAGCCAAGCGGGACAGAACACTGAAGCTTTCTTT.

As regards this clonotype: This may come from a read error, since a much larger clone is one base off. The V gene is TRBV7-8, the J gene TRBJ2-2; TRBD2 agrees at 8 bases. This CDR3 contains 15 residues. Germline values: CDR1 SGHVS, CDR2 FQNEAQ. CDR3 sequence reads: CASSWTAGVSGELVF. CDR3 bases: TGCGCCAGCAGCTGGACAGCGGGGGTCTCCGGGGAGCTGGTTTTT.

This chain connects TRBV6-5 to TRBJ1-3; TRBD1 agrees at 8 bases. Unmatched junction bases numbered 10, after V lost 5 bases and J lost 1 base. CDR1 and CDR2 (germline): MNHEY, SVGAGI. The CDR3 extends over 17 amino acids. CDR3 DNA: TGTGCCAGCAGTCTAAGGGGACAGGTCCTTTCTGGAAACACCATATATTTT. Translated, it gives CASSLRGQVLSGNTIYF.

V and J are TRBV5-4 and TRBJ2-3; maybe TRBD1 (6 bases). V lost 5 bases, J lost 3 bases, and 16 bases lay in between. Germline CDR1 and CDR2: SGHNT and YYREEE (reference sequence). The CDR3 spans 15 residues. CDR3 loop: CASRRDQGRTDTQYF. The CDR3 DNA sequence: TGTGCCAGCAGACGCGACCAGGGGCGGACAGATACGCAGTATTTT.

This clonotype was counted at least ten times. The chain carries TRBV3-1 and TRBJ1-5, with TRBD1 identical over 9 bases. Per the germline V gene, CDR1 is LGHDT and CDR2 is YNNKEL (reference sequence). This CDR3 has 16 residues. Losses at the gene ends were 0 bases for V and 5 bases for J; bases not matched to a gene: 5. This chain's CDR3 is CASSQDLGTGYQPQHF. In DNA form, the CDR3 reads TGTGCCAGCAGCCAAGATCTAGGGACAGGGTATCAGCCCCAGCATTTT.

The sample holds a few counts of this clonotype. The chain joins TRBV30 to TRBJ1-5, with D possibly matching TRBD1 (5 bases). This CDR3 comprises 14 residues. V dropped 3 bases and J dropped 5 bases, with 14 bases sitting between them. CDR1 and CDR2 from the germline V gene are GTSNPN and SVGIG (reference sequence). CDR3 nucleotides: TGTGCCTGGAGCACCGGGGCTGGAGATCAGCCCCAGCATTTT. It codes for CAWSTGAGDQPQHF.

About this clonotype itself: One junction end does not reproduce the germline sequence, and a read error may be involved. This chain joins TRBV10-2 and TRBJ1-5; perhaps TRBD1 as D (5 bases). Per the germline V gene, CDR1 is WSHSY and CDR2 is SAAADI. This CDR3 comprises 15 residues. The CDR3 DNA follows: TGCTCCAGCAGCAGGGCGAGATCGGGCAATCAGCCCCAGCATTTT. Protein sequence: CSSSRARSGNQPQHF.

The chain links TRBV7-6 to TRBJ2-1; the D is unclear. V lost 0 bases, J lost 10 bases, and 7 bases lay in between. The CDR3 covers 12 residues. Germline V CDR1 and CDR2: SGHVS, FNYEAQ. The CDR3: CASSLAMDEQFF. CDR3 sequence (DNA): TGTGCCAGCAGCTTAGCTATGGACGAGCAGTTCTTC.

The chain links TRBV7-2 to TRBJ2-7, with a possible D match to TRBD1 (6 bases). Germline V gives CDR1 SGHTA, CDR2 FQGNSA. Trimming pared 5 bases from V and 10 bases from J, leaving 27 bases between. This CDR3 is 16 amino acids long. CDR3 sequence (DNA): TGTGCCAGCAGCCCACAGACAGGCATCGTATGGGGCTACCAGTACTTC. Its translation: CASSPQTGIVWGYQYF. Filled out from reference TRBV7-2 and TRBJ2-7, the complete variable domain reads GAGVSQSPSNKVTEKGKDVELRCDPISGHTALYWYRQSLGQGLEFLIYFQGNSAPDKSGLPSDRFSAERTGGSVSTLTIQRTQQEDSAVYLCASSPQTGIVWGYQYFGPGTRLTVT.

About this clonotype itself: Sequence at one end of the junction differs from germline and may be a read error. This rearrangement joins TRBV7-9 to TRBJ1-1, with a possible D match to TRBD1 (6 bases). This CDR3 is built from 14 residues. Germline V gene lookup returns CDR1 SEHNR and CDR2 FQNEAQ (reference sequence). CDR3 region: CASSPSGGPSNQPF. In DNA form, the CDR3 reads TGTGCCAGCAGCCCGTCCGGGGGGCCGAGCAATCAGCCCTTT.

The rearrangement links TRBV7-2 to TRBJ1-5, with D tentatively TRBD1 (5 bases). CDR1 is SGHTA, CDR2 FQGNSA, per germline. The CDR3 runs to 18 residues. V was clipped by 3 bases and J by 3 bases, with 21 bases between them. CDR3 loop: CASSFPTGEGNTNQPQHF. The CDR3 DNA follows: TGTGCCAGCAGCTTCCCCACAGGCGAGGGCAACACCAATCAGCCCCAGCATTTT.

V is TRBV20-1 and J is TRBJ2-3; TRBD1 might be the D (5 bases). This CDR3 has 15 residues. Trimming stripped 5 bases from V and 4 bases from J, with 19 bases between. Germline CDR1 reads DFQATT; CDR2 reads SNEGSKA (reference sequence). CDR3 coding DNA: TGCAGTGCTGGACGACAGTCCTCAGGAGCAGATACGCAGTATTTT. Its protein is CSAGRQSSGADTQYF.